Listed below are T cell receptor beta chains from one sample, sequenced in a study of T cells in Graves' hyperthyroidism and ophthalmopathy. From the multiplex PCR reads, TCRdb called clonotypes with MiXCR, one entry per CDR3 protein. The table shows hundreds of thousands of distinct CDR3 sequences, with 12% to 15% occurring only once. The sample taken for sequencing was blood. Receptor source: a woman under 30 with Graves' hyperthyroidism. CDR3s include the opening cysteine and the closing phenylalanine or tryptophan. A D gene is named only where the DNA matches it firmly. Clone sizes are given selectively: once, few, many, or a class where the clone is expanded.

J: TRBJ2-1; D: TRBD2; V: TRBV3-1; length: 15; size: .; CDR3: CASSKRTSTYNEQFF; DNA: TGTGCCAGCAGCAAGAGGACTAGTACCTACAATGAGCAGTTCTTC
J: TRBJ2-3; D: TRBD1; V: TRBV20-1; length: 14; size: many; CDR3: CSAAGQGRADTQYF; DNA: TGCAGTGCTGCCGGACAGGGGAGGGCAGATACGCAGTATTTT
J: TRBJ2-7; D: .; V: TRBV4-1; length: 15; size: few; CDR3: CASSQVGGPVYEQYF; DNA: TGCGCCAGCAGCCAAGTAGGAGGCCCGGTCTACGAGCAGTACTTC
J: TRBJ1-2; D: .; V: TRBV2; length: 13; size: many; CDR3: CASLLLPTGGYTF; DNA: TGTGCCAGCCTACTTTTACCCACAGGGGGCTACACCTTC
J: TRBJ2-3; D: TRBD2; V: TRBV28; length: 16; size: many; CDR3: CASSSTSGSVLNTQYF; DNA: TGTGCCAGCAGTTCCACTAGCGGGAGTGTTCTGAATACGCAGTATTTT
J: TRBJ2-7; D: TRBD1; V: TRBV5-1; length: 16; size: .; CDR3: CASSYETGGGFNEQYF; DNA: TGCGCCAGCAGCTATGAGACAGGGGGAGGTTTCAACGAGCAGTACTTC
J: TRBJ1-1; D: TRBD1; V: TRBV19; length: 15; size: few; CDR3: CASKGQILGGTEAFF; DNA: TGTGCCAGTAAGGGACAGATCCTGGGCGGCACTGAAGCTTTCTTT
J: TRBJ2-7; D: .; V: TRBV10-3; length: 12; size: .; CDR3: CATGTRGLEQYF; DNA: TGTGCCACCGGGACAAGGGGCCTGGAGCAGTACTTC
J: TRBJ2-3; D: TRBD2; V: TRBV2; length: 17; size: few; CDR3: CASRGAAGREPPDTQYF; DNA: TGTGCCAGCAGAGGGGCCGCCGGGCGGGAGCCCCCAGATACGCAGTATTTT
J: TRBJ2-2; D: TRBD1; V: TRBV6-1; length: 17; size: .; CDR3: CASSYFMQGANTGELFF; DNA: TGTGCCAGCAGTTATTTTATGCAGGGGGCGAACACCGGGGAGCTGTTTTTT
J: TRBJ2-2; D: TRBD2; V: TRBV2; length: 18; size: few; CDR3: CASSGIGTSGRLSGELFF; DNA: TGTGCCAGCAGTGGAATTGGGACTAGCGGGAGATTATCAGGGGAGCTGTTTTTT
J: TRBJ2-1; D: .; V: TRBV28; length: 13; size: many; CDR3: CASSLRGFNEQFF; DNA: TGTGCCAGCAGTTTACGAGGGTTCAATGAGCAGTTCTTC
J: TRBJ2-5; D: .; V: TRBV19; length: 13; size: .; CDR3: CASSSEGPGTQYF; DNA: TGTGCCAGTAGTTCTGAGGGACCTGGGACCCAGTACTTC
J: TRBJ1-4; D: TRBD1; V: TRBV7-8; length: 16; size: few; CDR3: CASSPTPGAGGEKLFF; DNA: TGTGCCAGCAGCCCTACCCCGGGGGCAGGGGGGGAAAAACTGTTTTTT
J: TRBJ1-1; D: .; V: TRBV30; length: 13; size: many; CDR3: CAWSLGRSTEAFF; DNA: TGTGCCTGGAGTCTTGGTAGGTCCACTGAAGCTTTCTTT
J: TRBJ1-1; D: .; V: TRBV6-5; length: 13; size: few; CDR3: CASSYFGPTEAFF; DNA: TGTGCCAGCAGTTACTTCGGGCCCACTGAAGCTTTCTTT
J: TRBJ2-7; D: TRBD1; V: TRBV7-9; length: 15; size: .; CDR3: CASSLQQGPTYEQYF; DNA: TGTGCCAGCAGCCTCCAACAGGGGCCGACCTACGAGCAGTACTTC
J: TRBJ2-1; D: .; V: TRBV5-1; length: 13; size: many; CDR3: CASSLAPAGEQFF; DNA: TGCGCCAGCAGCTTGGCACCGGCGGGTGAGCAGTTCTTC
J: TRBJ1-6; D: .; V: TRBV7-9; length: 15; size: many; CDR3: CASSLPRKDNSPLHF; DNA: TGTGCCAGCAGCTTGCCCCGAAAGGATAATTCACCCCTCCACTTT
J: TRBJ2-1; D: TRBD2; V: TRBV29-1; length: 12; size: .; CDR3: CSVELGGNEQFF; DNA: TGCAGCGTTGAATTGGGGGGGAATGAGCAGTTCTTC
J: TRBJ2-3; D: TRBD2; V: TRBV10-1; length: 19; size: .; CDR3: CASSLGRALAGGRTDTQYF; DNA: TGCGCCAGCAGCCTAGGTCGGGCTTTAGCGGGAGGGCGCACAGATACGCAGTATTTT
J: TRBJ2-1; D: .; V: TRBV7-2; length: 14; size: many; CDR3: CASSILRSYNEQFF; DNA: TGTGCCAGCAGCATTCTACGCTCCTACAATGAGCAGTTCTTC
J: TRBJ1-5; D: .; V: TRBV2; length: 19; size: many; CDR3: CASSEAGTLRGWSNQPQHF; DNA: TGTGCCAGCAGTGAAGCGGGGACCCTAAGGGGGTGGAGCAATCAGCCCCAGCATTTT
J: TRBJ2-1; D: TRBD2; V: TRBV12-3/TRBV12-4; length: 13; size: .; CDR3: CASSYGRVNEQFF; DNA: TGTGCCAGCAGTTACGGGAGGGTCAATGAGCAGTTCTTC
J: TRBJ2-7; D: .; V: TRBV13; length: 14; size: many; CDR3: CASSTWTPSYEQYF; DNA: TGTGCCAGCAGCACTTGGACCCCCTCCTACGAGCAGTACTTC
J: TRBJ1-5; D: TRBD1; V: TRBV7-9; length: 14; size: many; CDR3: CASSATGVGGPQHF; DNA: TGTGCCAGCAGCGCAACAGGGGTTGGAGGACCCCAGCATTTT
J: TRBJ2-2; D: .; V: TRBV28; length: 14; size: few; CDR3: CASSFYRSTGELFF; DNA: TGTGCCAGCAGTTTTTACAGGAGCACCGGGGAGCTGTTTTTT
J: TRBJ2-5; D: TRBD2; V: TRBV28; length: 17; size: many; CDR3: CASSRASGSLLQETQYF; DNA: TGTGCCAGCAGTCGAGCTAGCGGGAGCCTACTACAAGAGACCCAGTACTTC
J: TRBJ2-3; D: TRBD1; V: TRBV20-1; length: 12; size: few; CDR3: CSALTGADTQYF; DNA: TGCAGTGCCCTAACAGGGGCAGATACGCAGTATTTT